This T cell receptor beta chain was obtained from a study of human T cells and chemical hapten exposure. Regarding the study as a whole: Every donor had alopecia, and their immune response may therefore differ from healthy people's.

The sample's time point: patch test 1, 2 weeks after DPC sensitization. Indicated treatment: therapeutic diphenylcyclopropenone sensitization with weekly scalp DPC. Points on this clonotype: Antigen: not known.

The J segment lost 8 bases and the V segment lost 6 bases, leaving 10 bases of the junction unmatched. The length of the CDR3 is 14 residues. Germline V gene data show CDR1 as DFQATT and CDR2 as SNEGSKA (reference sequence). TCRdb called the RACE reads again in MiXCR, with one record for every CDR3 protein. The table shows approximately 79,000 distinct CDR3 sequences, with about a tenth occurring only once. This chain uses TRBV20-1 with TRBJ1-6; 7 positions agree with TRBD1. The origin of this receptor is a woman aged 45-65 years with alopecia areata. Some clones in this sample may be carry-over from other donors' samples. This specimen consisted of whole blood, obtained in connection with sensitization to the hapten diphenylcyclopropenone (DPC). The CDR3 DNA sequence: TGCAGTGCGAGCTCCGGGACAGTGGATTCACCCCTCCACTTT. As protein: CSASSGTVDSPLHF.